The 30 T cell receptor beta chains reported below all come from one sample, sequenced in a study of technical replicates of blood from a few donors. The table came from immunoSEQ multiplex PCR; TCRdb's copy has only in-frame clones and leaves some out. The table includes about 81,000 clones, approximately 96% detected once. Sample: T cells isolated from PBMCs. The receptors were sampled from a human donor in good health.

The chain joins TRBV6-6 to TRBJ1-1; 7 bases are shared with TRBD1. Germline V CDR1 and CDR2: MNHNY, SVGAGI (reference sequence). CDR3 size: 13 residues. V shed 11 bases, J shed 11 bases, and the junction held 17 bases outside the gene matches. The CDR3 bases are TGTGCCGCATCCCCTTTAACCACAGGGGATGCTTTCTTT. Translated, it gives CAASPLTTGDAFF.

The rearrangement links TRBV28 to TRBJ2-3; maybe TRBD2 (5 bases). CDR1 and CDR2 (germline): MDHEN, SYDVKM. The CDR3 contains 14 residues. The ends were cut back, 3 bases at V and 2 bases at J, with 9 bases in the middle. In nucleotides, the CDR3 is TGTGCCAGCAGTTTGTCGGGGAACACAGATACGCAGTATTTT. Translated: CASSLSGNTDTQYF.

The chain combines TRBV5-1 with TRBJ1-4, with D tentatively TRBD1 (5 bases). Germline CDR1 and CDR2: SGHRS and YFSETQ. The V end lost 2 bases, the J end lost 8 bases, and 10 bases lay between the germline ends. The CDR3 runs 13 residues. The CDR3 region is CASSFEQEEKLFF. The CDR3 nucleotides read TGCGCCAGCAGCTTTGAACAGGAGGAAAAACTGTTTTTT.

The genes are TRBV19 and TRBJ2-5; tentatively, D is TRBD1 (5 bases). Trimming left V 2 bases short and J 1 base short, with 8 bases between. Per the germline V gene, CDR1 is LNHDA and CDR2 is SQIVND (reference sequence). This CDR3 is built from 14 residues. Written as DNA, the CDR3 is TGTGCCAGTAGTATACAGGGTACCCAAGAGACCCAGTACTTC. This gives the protein CASSIQGTQETQYF.

The genes are TRBV7-2 and TRBJ2-5; 9 nucleotides agree with TRBD2. The CDR3 loop spans 14 amino acids. The trim removed 8 bases at V and 5 bases at J, leaving 9 bases unmatched. Germline CDR1 SGHTA, CDR2 FQGNSA. CDR3 sequence: CASAPGLAGETQYF. The CDR3 DNA reads as TGTGCCAGCGCTCCGGGACTAGCAGGGGAGACCCAGTACTTC.

This rearrangement joins TRBV7-9 to TRBJ2-7; a possible D gene is TRBD1 (6 bases). Germline V lookup: CDR1 SEHNR, CDR2 FQNEAQ (reference sequence). The V end lost 0 bases, the J end lost 1 base, and 10 bases lay between the germline ends. The CDR3 runs to 15 residues. The CDR3 sequence is CASSLAAGESYEQYF. The CDR3 DNA is TGTGCCAGCAGCTTAGCGGCAGGGGAATCCTACGAGCAGTACTTC. The entire variable domain, with the rest obtained from reference TRBV7-9 and TRBJ2-7, is as follows: DTGVSQNPRHKITKRGQNVTFRCDPISEHNRLYWYRQTLGQGPEFLTYFQNEAQLEKSRLLSDRFSAERPKGSFSTLEIQRTEQGDSAMYLCASSLAAGESYEQYFGPGTRLTVT.

The chain has TRBV27 and TRBJ1-5; D not certain. Germline V gene data show CDR1 as MNHEY and CDR2 as SMNVEV (reference sequence). V gave up 5 bases and J gave up 5 bases, with 19 bases separating them. The CDR3 consists of 16 residues. DNA of the CDR3: TGTGCCAGCAGTCTCCGGTGGGCGCAGCCGGATCAGCCCCAGCATTTT. It yields the protein CASSLRWAQPDQPQHF.

This chain uses TRBV12-5 with TRBJ2-7; 7 bases match TRBD1. The length of the CDR3 is 16 residues. Germline CDR1 reads LGHNT; CDR2 reads FRNRAP. J gave up 2 bases and V 0 bases, and 7 bases lay outside the gene matches. The CDR3 DNA follows: TGTGCTAGTGGTTTGGTACAGGGGACAGCTACCTACGAGCAGTACTTC. It specifies CASGLVQGTATYEQYF.

This CDR3 is CASSLRVAGGEIYEQYF. The CDR3 DNA is TGTGCCAGCAGCTTAAGGGTGGCAGGGGGTGAAATCTACGAGCAGTACTTC. V and J are TRBV7-9 and TRBJ2-7; 7 bases align to TRBD1. V was pared by 2 bases and J by 3 bases, with 13 bases of the junction left unmatched. The CDR3 loop spans 17 amino acids. Germline assignment: CDR1 SEHNR and CDR2 FQNEAQ (reference sequence).

This sequence joins TRBV29-1 and TRBJ2-7, with 9 bases matching TRBD1. V was clipped by 3 bases and J by 2 bases; unmatched bases: 2. The CDR3 has 13 residues. Per germline, CDR1 SQVTM and CDR2 ANQGSEA. As DNA, the CDR3 is TGCAGCGTTGAGGGACAGGGTACCTACGAGCAGTACTTC. Protein product: CSVEGQGTYEQYF.

The chain uses TRBV5-6 and TRBJ2-5; TRBD1 is a possible D gene (5 bases). V was shortened by 0 bases and J by 5 bases, with 8 bases between the two germline ends. CDR1 and CDR2 (germline): SGHDT, YYEEEE. This CDR3 contains 13 residues. CDR3 DNA: TGTGCCAGCAGCTTGGGGACATTGGAGACCCAGTACTTC. It yields the protein CASSLGTLETQYF.

The V gene is TRBV5-1, the J gene TRBJ2-5; 8 positions agree with TRBD2. In germline, CDR1 is SGHRS, CDR2 YFSETQ. The V gene end was trimmed by 6 bases and the J gene end by 3 bases; junction bases not matched to a gene: 7. The CDR3 length is 14 residues. This CDR3 is CASTEGTSKETQYF. CDR3 nucleotides: TGCGCCAGCACCGAGGGGACTAGTAAAGAGACCCAGTACTTC.

The CDR3 loop reads CASSRGSQETQYF. The CDR3 DNA follows: TGTGCCAGCAGCCGGGGGTCCCAAGAGACCCAGTACTTC. The V gene is TRBV7-3, the J gene TRBJ2-5; the D gene is possibly TRBD2 (6 bases). CDR3 length equals 13 residues. The germline V gene encodes CDR1 SGHTA and CDR2 FQGTGA. Trimming cost V 5 bases and J 1 base, with 8 bases left between them. The complete variable domain, with remaining parts taken from reference TRBV7-3 and TRBJ2-5, reads GAGVSQTPSNKVTEKGKYVELRCDPISGHTALYWYRQSLGQGPEFLIYFQGTGAADDSGLPNDRFFAVRPEGSVSTLKIQRTERGDSAVYLCASSRGSQETQYFGPGTRLLVL.

The V call is TRBV5-1, the J call TRBJ2-3; 7 bases map to TRBD2. Germline lookup yields CDR1 SGHRS and CDR2 YFSETQ. This CDR3 is built from 14 residues. V was pared by 5 bases and J by 6 bases, with 9 bases of the junction left unmatched. The chain's CDR3 is CASRVAGVRDTQYF. The CDR3 DNA is TGCGCCAGCAGAGTTGCGGGAGTCAGGGATACGCAGTATTTT.

The V gene is TRBV7-9, the J gene TRBJ2-5; perhaps TRBD2 as D (7 bases). Germline-derived CDR1 and CDR2 are SEHNR and FQNEAQ (reference sequence). The V and J ends lost 1 base and 7 bases respectively, with 25 bases between them. There are 18 residues in the CDR3. CDR3 nucleotide sequence: TGTGCCAGCAGCTTAGTGGGGGGGCTTGACCTTCGTGACGGGACCCAGTACTTC. This codes for CASSLVGGLDLRDGTQYF.

This chain connects TRBV7-8 to TRBJ2-5; TRBD2 matches at 7 bases. The CDR3 totals 11 residues. The germline V gene encodes CDR1 SGHVS and CDR2 FQNEAQ. The V and J ends lost 11 bases and 5 bases, in that order; junction bases with no gene match: 5. The CDR3 protein is CAGGVWETQYF. The CDR3 nucleotides are TGTGCCGGGGGGGTTTGGGAGACCCAGTACTTC.

The chain has TRBV5-8 and TRBJ2-7; 8 bases line up with TRBD1. This CDR3 spans 14 amino acids. Germline values: CDR1 SGHTS, CDR2 YDEGEE. V was clipped by 2 bases and J by 6 bases; unmatched bases: 7. Here the CDR3 reads CASSFTGTGAEQYF. CDR3 nucleotides: TGTGCCAGCAGCTTCACCGGGACAGGCGCCGAGCAGTACTTC.

The rearrangement joins TRBV25-1 to TRBJ1-3; D ambiguous. The CDR3 runs 14 residues. V shed 3 bases and J shed 0 bases, with 6 bases lying between them. Germline CDR1 is MGHDK and CDR2 is SYGVNS. CDR3 region: CASSDSYSGNTIYF. Written as DNA, the CDR3 is TGTGCCAGCAGTGATTCCTACTCTGGAAACACCATATATTTT.

This clone was seen once. The chain has TRBV27 and TRBJ1-1; a weak D match, TRBD1 (5 bases). Trimming took 0 bases from V and 5 from J, leaving 13 bases between them. The CDR3 loop spans 15 amino acids. Per germline, CDR1 MNHEY and CDR2 SMNVEV (reference sequence). As DNA, the CDR3 is TGTGCCAGCAGTTTATCGGGGGGGGTACATACTGAAGCTTTCTTT. This codes for CASSLSGGVHTEAFF.

The chain links TRBV10-3 to TRBJ2-1, with 8 positions matching TRBD2. Germline V gene data show CDR1 as ENHRY and CDR2 as SYGVKD. The V gene end was trimmed by 4 bases and the J gene end by 4 bases; junction bases not matched to a gene: 15. This CDR3 has 18 residues. CDR3 coding DNA: TGTGCCATCAGTGGGGAGACCCTCATAGCGGGGCAATACAATGAGCAGTTCTTC. Protein product: CAISGETLIAGQYNEQFF.

The chain uses TRBV12-5 and TRBJ2-5; D might be TRBD1 (6 bases). V lost 3 bases and J lost 3, with 14 bases in between. CDR1 is LGHNT, CDR2 FRNRAP, per germline. This CDR3 contains 15 residues. The CDR3 region is CASGFPRTDKETQYF. The CDR3 DNA sequence: TGTGCTAGTGGTTTTCCCAGGACAGATAAAGAGACCCAGTACTTC.

The rearrangement uses TRBV28 and TRBJ1-4; TRBD1 might be the D (6 bases). V shed 3 bases and J shed 6 bases, with 17 bases lying between them. This CDR3 has 16 amino acids. Germline lookup yields CDR1 MDHEN and CDR2 SYDVKM. The CDR3 DNA follows: TGTGCCAGCAGTTTTGGGCTAGGACAGCCGGATGAAAAACTGTTTTTT. Protein product: CASSFGLGQPDEKLFF.

The rearrangement joins TRBV27 to TRBJ2-1, with 8 bases aligning to TRBD2. Germline V lookup: CDR1 MNHEY, CDR2 SMNVEV (reference sequence). This CDR3 spans 14 amino acids. J lost 6 bases, V lost 8 bases, and 9 bases had no gene match. CDR3 nucleotides: TGTGCCAGCTGGGCGGGAGGTCAGGTCAATGAGCAGTTCTTC. This gives the protein CASWAGGQVNEQFF.

The genes are TRBV7-9 and TRBJ2-2, with D hard to call. Germline CDR1 reads SEHNR; CDR2 reads FQNEAQ (reference sequence). Deletions cut 3 bases from V and 5 bases from J, with 4 bases between. The CDR3 covers 12 residues. The CDR3 spells CASSFYTGELFF. The DNA for the CDR3 is TGTGCCAGCAGCTTCTATACCGGGGAGCTGTTTTTT. The complete variable domain, with remaining parts taken from reference TRBV7-9 and TRBJ2-2, reads DTGVSQNPRHKITKRGQNVTFRCDPISEHNRLYWYRQTLGQGPEFLTYFQNEAQLEKSRLLSDRFSAERPKGSFSTLEIQRTEQGDSAMYLCASSFYTGELFFGEGSRLTVL.

This clone is a singleton in its sample. The chain joins TRBV5-3 to TRBJ1-4; D perhaps matches TRBD1 (6 bases). TRBV5-3 is placed among ORFs of uncertain function. This CDR3 is built from 13 residues. Trimming took 2 bases from V and 14 from J, leaving 16 bases between them. The CDR3 nucleotides read TGTGCCAGAAGCTTTTTTTTAGGGGGTCGGCTGTTTTTT. The encoded protein is CARSFFLGGRLFF.

CDR3 sequence (DNA): TGCGCCAGCAGCCAAGGACAGGGCGACGAGCAGTACTTC. Its translation: CASSQGQGDEQYF. The chain couples TRBV4-1 to TRBJ2-7; 7 bases map to TRBD1. This CDR3 has 13 amino acids. Germline V CDR1 and CDR2: MGHRA, YSYEKL. V was clipped by 1 base and J by 5 bases; unmatched bases: 2.

The chain joins TRBV9 to TRBJ1-2, with 10 bases lining up with TRBD1. CDR3 length: 16 residues. Per the germline V gene, CDR1 is SGDLS and CDR2 is YYNGEE. Trimming at V came to 3 bases and at J to 4 bases, leaving 9 bases not matched to a gene. For the CDR3, the DNA is TGTGCCAGCAGCGAGTCGGGACAGGGGAGCCTCTATGGCTACACCTTC. It is translated as CASSESGQGSLYGYTF.

This clone showed up just once. V usage is TRBV10-2 and J usage is TRBJ2-1, with D perhaps matching TRBD2 (5 bases). The V end lost 8 bases, the J end lost 6 bases, and 14 bases lay between the germline ends. CDR1 and CDR2 (germline): WSHSY, SAAADI. The CDR3 is 13 amino acids. In DNA, the CDR3 is TGCGCCAGCGGGAGACTCGGCGGCAATGAGCAGTTCTTC. Its protein product is CASGRLGGNEQFF.

The genes are TRBV5-1 and TRBJ2-2; 7 bases line up with TRBD2. Per germline, CDR1 SGHRS and CDR2 YFSETQ. The V and J ends lost 1 base and 6 bases, in that order; junction bases with no gene match: 3. This CDR3 is 14 amino acids long. The CDR3 sequence: CASSLTSDSGELFF. CDR3 in DNA: TGCGCCAGCAGCTTGACTAGCGATTCCGGGGAGCTGTTTTTT.

V is TRBV5-1 and J is TRBJ2-3; D not certain. V dropped 7 bases and J dropped 6 bases, with 15 bases sitting between them. Germline V CDR1 and CDR2: SGHRS, YFSETQ. CDR3 length: 13 amino acids. The CDR3 DNA follows: TGCGCCAGCTACATGACTCCGGCGGATACGCAGTATTTT. Translated: CASYMTPADTQYF.